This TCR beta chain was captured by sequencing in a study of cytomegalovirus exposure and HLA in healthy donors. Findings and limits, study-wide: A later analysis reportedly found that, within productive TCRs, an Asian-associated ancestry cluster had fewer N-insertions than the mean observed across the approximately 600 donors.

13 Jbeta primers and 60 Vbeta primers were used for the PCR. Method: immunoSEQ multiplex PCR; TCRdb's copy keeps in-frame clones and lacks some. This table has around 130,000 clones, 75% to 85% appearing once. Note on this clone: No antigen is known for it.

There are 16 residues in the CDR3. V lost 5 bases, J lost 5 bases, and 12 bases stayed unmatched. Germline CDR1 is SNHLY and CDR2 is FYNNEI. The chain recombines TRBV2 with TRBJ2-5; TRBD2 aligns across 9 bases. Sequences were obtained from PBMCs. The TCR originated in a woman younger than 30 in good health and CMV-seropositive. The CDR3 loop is CASSIPRGGGIETQYF. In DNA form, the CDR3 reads TGTGCCAGCAGTATACCGCGGGGGGGCGGGATTGAGACCCAGTACTTC.